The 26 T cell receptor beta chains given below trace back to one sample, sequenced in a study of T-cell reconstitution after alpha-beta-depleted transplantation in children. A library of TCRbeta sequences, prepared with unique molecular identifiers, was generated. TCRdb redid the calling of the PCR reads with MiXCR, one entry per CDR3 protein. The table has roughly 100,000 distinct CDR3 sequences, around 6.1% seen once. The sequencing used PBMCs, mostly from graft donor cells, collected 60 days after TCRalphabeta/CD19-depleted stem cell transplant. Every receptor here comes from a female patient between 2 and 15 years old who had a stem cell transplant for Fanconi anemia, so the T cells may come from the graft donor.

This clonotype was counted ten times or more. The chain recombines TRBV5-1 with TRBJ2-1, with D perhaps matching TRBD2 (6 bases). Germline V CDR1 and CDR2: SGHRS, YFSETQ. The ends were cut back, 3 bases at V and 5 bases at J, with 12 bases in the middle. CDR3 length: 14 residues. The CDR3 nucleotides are TGCGCCAGCAGCTGGACGGGACTTCACAATGAGCAGTTCTTC. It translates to CASSWTGLHNEQFF.

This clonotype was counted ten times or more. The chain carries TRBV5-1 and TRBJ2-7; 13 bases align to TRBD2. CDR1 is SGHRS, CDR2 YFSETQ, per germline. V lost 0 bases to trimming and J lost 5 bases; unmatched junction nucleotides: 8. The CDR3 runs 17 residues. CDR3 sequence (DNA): TGCGCCAGCAGCTTGGGGTGGACTAGCGGGAGCTTTAACGAGCAGTACTTC. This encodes CASSLGWTSGSFNEQYF.

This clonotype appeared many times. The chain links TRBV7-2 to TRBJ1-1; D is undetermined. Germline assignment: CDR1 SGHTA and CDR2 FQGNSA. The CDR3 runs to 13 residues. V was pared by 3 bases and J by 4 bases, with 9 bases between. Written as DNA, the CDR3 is TGTGCCAGCAGCTTTAGGTCCGGCACTGAAGCTTTCTTT. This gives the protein CASSFRSGTEAFF.

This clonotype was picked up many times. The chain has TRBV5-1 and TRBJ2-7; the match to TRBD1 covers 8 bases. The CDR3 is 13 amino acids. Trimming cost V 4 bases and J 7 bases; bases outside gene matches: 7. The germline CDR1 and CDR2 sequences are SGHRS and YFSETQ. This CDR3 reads CASSDQGAQEQYF. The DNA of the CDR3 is TGCGCCAGCAGCGACCAGGGGGCGCAGGAGCAGTACTTC.

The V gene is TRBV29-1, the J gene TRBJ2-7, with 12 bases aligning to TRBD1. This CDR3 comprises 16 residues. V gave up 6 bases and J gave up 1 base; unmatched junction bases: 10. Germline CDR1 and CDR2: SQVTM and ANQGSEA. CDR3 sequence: CSVTGQGAILSYEQYF. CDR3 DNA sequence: TGCAGCGTCACGGGACAGGGGGCCATACTATCCTACGAGCAGTACTTC.

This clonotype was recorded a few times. CDR3 residues: CASTPDRGLVEQYF. The CDR3 DNA sequence: TGTGCCAGCACCCCGGACAGGGGGTTGGTCGAGCAGTACTTC. The chain has TRBV6-1 and TRBJ2-7; 10 positions match TRBD1. After removal of 7 bases from V and 6 bases from J, the junction contained 9 bases not matched to a gene. The CDR3 has 14 residues. Germline values: CDR1 MNHNS, CDR2 SASEGT.

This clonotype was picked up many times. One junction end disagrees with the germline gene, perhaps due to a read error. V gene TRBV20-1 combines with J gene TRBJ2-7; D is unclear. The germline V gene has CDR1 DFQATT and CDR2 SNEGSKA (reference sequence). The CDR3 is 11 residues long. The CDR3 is CSPRAGYEQYF. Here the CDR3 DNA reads TGCAGTCCTAGGGCCGGCTACGAGCAGTACTTC.

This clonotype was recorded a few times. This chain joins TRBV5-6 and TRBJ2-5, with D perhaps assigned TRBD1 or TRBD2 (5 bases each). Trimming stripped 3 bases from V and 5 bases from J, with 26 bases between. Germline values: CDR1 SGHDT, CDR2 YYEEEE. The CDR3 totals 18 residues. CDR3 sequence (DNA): TGTGCCAGCAGCTCCCCGTTTGACAGCGGAGGTTCGGTGGAGACCCAGTACTTC. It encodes CASSSPFDSGGSVETQYF.

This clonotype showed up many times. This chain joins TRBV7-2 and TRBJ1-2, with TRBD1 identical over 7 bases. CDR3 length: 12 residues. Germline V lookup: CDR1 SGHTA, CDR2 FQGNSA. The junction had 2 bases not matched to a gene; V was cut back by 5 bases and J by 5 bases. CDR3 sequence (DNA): TGTGCCAGCAGCAGGGGGCGATATGGCTACACCTTC. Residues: CASSRGRYGYTF.

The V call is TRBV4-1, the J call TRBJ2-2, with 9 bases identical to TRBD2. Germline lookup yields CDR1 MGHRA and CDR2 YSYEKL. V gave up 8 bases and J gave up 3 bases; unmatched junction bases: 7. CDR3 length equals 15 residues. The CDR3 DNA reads TGCGCCAGCGGTTTAGCGGGGGAGGACACCGGGGAGCTGTTTTTT. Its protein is CASGLAGEDTGELFF.

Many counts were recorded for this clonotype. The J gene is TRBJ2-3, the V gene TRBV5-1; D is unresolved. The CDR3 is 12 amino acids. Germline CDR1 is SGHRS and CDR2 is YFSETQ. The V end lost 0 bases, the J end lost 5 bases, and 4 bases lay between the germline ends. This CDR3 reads CASSLDGDTQYF. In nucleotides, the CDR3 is TGCGCCAGCAGCTTGGATGGAGATACGCAGTATTTT. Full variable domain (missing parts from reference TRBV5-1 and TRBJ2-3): KAGVTQTPRYLIKTRGQQVTLSCSPISGHRSVSWYQQTPGQGLQFLFEYFSETQRNKGNFPGRFSGRQFSNSRSEMNVSTLELGDSALYLCASSLDGDTQYFGPGTRLTVL.

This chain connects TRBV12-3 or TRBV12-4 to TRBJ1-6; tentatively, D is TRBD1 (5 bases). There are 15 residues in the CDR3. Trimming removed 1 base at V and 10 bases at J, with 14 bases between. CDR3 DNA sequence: TGTGCCAGCAGTTTAGTGCCAGTCGGGGGGTCACCCCTCCACTTT. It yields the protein CASSLVPVGGSPLHF.

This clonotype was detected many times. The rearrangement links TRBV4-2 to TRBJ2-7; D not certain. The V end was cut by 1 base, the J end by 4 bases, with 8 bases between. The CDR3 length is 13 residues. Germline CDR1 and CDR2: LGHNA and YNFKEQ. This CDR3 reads CASSQASFYEQYF. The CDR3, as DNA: TGTGCCAGCAGCCAAGCCAGCTTTTACGAGCAGTACTTC.

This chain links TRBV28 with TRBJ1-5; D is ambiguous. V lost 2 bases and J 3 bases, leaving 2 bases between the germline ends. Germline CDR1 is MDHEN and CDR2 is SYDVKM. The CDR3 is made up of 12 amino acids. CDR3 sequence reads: CASSLPNQPQHF. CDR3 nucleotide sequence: TGTGCCAGCAGTTTACCCAATCAGCCCCAGCATTTT.

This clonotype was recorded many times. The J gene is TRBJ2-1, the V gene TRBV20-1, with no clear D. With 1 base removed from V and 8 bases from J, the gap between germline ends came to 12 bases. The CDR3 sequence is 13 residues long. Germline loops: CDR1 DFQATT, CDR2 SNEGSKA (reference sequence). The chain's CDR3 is CSARALGVYEQFF. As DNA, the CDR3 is TGCAGTGCTAGAGCCTTGGGTGTCTATGAGCAGTTCTTC.

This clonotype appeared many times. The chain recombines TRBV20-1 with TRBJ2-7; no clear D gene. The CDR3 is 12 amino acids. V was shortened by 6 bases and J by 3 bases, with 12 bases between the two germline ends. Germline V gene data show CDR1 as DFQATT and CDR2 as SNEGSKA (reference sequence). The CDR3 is CSAFRSGYEQYF. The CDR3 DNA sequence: TGCAGTGCCTTCAGATCGGGCTACGAGCAGTACTTC.

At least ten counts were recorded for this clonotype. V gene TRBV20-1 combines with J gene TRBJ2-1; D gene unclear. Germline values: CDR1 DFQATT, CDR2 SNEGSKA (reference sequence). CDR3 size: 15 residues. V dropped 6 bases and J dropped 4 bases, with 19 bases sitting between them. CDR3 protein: CSAPPGGRGYNEQFF. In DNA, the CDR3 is TGCAGTGCCCCACCCGGCGGACGTGGGTACAATGAGCAGTTCTTC.

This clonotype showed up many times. Here the CDR3 reads CSAPSSGGNNEQFF. CDR3 DNA: TGCAGTGCCCCCTCTAGCGGGGGGAACAATGAGCAGTTCTTC. V and J are TRBV20-1 and TRBJ2-1; 11 bases map to TRBD2. Germline V CDR1 and CDR2: DFQATT, SNEGSKA (reference sequence). This CDR3 is built from 14 residues. Trimming cost V 6 bases and J 5 bases; bases outside gene matches: 6.

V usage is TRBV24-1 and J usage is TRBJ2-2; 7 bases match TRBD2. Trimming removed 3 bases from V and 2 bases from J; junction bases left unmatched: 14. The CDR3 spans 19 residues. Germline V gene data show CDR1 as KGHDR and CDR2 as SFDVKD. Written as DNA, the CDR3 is TGTGCCACCAGTGATGGCGGGCTAGCGGACACCGCTAACACCGGGGAGCTGTTTTTT. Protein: CATSDGGLADTANTGELFF.

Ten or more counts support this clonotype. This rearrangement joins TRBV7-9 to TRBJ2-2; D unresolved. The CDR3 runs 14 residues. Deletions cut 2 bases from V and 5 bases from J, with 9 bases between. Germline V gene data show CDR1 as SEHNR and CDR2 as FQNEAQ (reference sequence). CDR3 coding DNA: TGTGCCAGCAGCTTAATCGCCAGGACCGGGGAGCTGTTTTTT. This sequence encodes CASSLIARTGELFF.

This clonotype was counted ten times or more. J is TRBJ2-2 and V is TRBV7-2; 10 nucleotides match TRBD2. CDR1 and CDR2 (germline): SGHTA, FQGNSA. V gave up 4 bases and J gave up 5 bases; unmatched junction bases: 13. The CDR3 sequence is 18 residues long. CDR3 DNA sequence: TGTGCCAGCAGCTGGCTCTCTAGCGGGAGTAGAAGGACCGGGGAGCTGTTTTTT. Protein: CASSWLSSGSRRTGELFF.

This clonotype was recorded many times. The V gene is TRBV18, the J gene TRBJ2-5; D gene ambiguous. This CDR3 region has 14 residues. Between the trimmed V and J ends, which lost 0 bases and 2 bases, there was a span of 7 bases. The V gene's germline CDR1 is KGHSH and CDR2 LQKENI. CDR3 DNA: TGTGCCAGCTCACCACCGGGCATACAAGAGACCCAGTACTTC. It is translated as CASSPPGIQETQYF.

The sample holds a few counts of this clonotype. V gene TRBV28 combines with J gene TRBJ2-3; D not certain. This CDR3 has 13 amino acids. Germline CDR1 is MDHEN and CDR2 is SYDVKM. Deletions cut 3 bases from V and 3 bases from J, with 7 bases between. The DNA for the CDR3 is TGTGCCAGCAGTTTGCCCGAGACAGATACGCAGTATTTT. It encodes CASSLPETDTQYF.

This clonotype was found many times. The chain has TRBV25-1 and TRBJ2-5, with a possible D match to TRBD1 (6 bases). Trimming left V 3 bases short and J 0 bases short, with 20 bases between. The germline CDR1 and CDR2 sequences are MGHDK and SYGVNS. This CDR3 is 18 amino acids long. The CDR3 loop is CASSDPRGETGYQETQYF. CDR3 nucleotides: TGTGCCAGCAGTGATCCCCGTGGGGAAACAGGGTACCAAGAGACCCAGTACTTC. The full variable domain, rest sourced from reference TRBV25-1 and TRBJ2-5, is EADIYQTPRYLVIGTGKKITLECSQTMGHDKMYWYQQDPGMELHLIHYSYGVNSTEKGDLSSESTVSRIRTEHFPLTLESARPSHTSQYLCASSDPRGETGYQETQYFGPGTRLLVL.

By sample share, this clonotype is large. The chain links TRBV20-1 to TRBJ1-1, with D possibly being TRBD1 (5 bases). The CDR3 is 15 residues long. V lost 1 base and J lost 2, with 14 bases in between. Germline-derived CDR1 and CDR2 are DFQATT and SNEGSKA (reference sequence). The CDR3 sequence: CSARANQGPNTEAFF. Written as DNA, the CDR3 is TGCAGTGCTAGAGCAAATCAGGGACCTAACACTGAAGCTTTCTTT.

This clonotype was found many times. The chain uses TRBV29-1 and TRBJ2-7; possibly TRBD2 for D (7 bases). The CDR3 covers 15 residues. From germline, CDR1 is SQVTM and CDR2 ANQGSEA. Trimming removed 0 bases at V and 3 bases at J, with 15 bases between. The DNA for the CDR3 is TGCAGCGTTGAAGATCCTGGGAGGGGGGACTACGAGCAGTACTTC. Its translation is CSVEDPGRGDYEQYF.